The rows below give T cell receptor beta chains drawn from one sample of a study of response to subunit inactivated influenza vaccine. Each CDR3 protein is one row after TCRdb ran MiXCR on the RT-PCR reads. Of about 650,000 distinct CDR3 sequences detected, 15% to 19% appear once; the ten largest clones hold roughly 12%. This specimen consisted of PBMCs from blood, obtained 11 to 12 days after vaccination. The origin of the receptors is a man aged 45 to 65 who received an inactivated influenza vaccine. CDR3s include the opening cysteine and the closing phenylalanine or tryptophan. A D gene is named only where the DNA matches it firmly. Clone size is shown for a subset of rows, as once, few, many or a class of expanded clone.

cdr3_aa cdr3_nt v_call clone_size j_call d_call cdr3_length
CASSLASLGTQYF TGTGCCAGCAGCTTAGCTAGCCTCGGGACCCAGTACTTC TRBV11-2 . TRBJ2-5 . 13
CASSLATGFTDTQYF TGCGCCAGCAGCTTGGCGACGGGGTTCACAGATACGCAGTATTTT TRBV5-1 . TRBJ2-3 . 15
CASSFRQGVTEAFF TGTGCCAGCAGTTTTCGACAGGGGGTCACTGAAGCTTTCTTT TRBV12-3/TRBV12-4 few TRBJ1-1 TRBD1 14
CASSVVGGRSYNEQFF TGTGCCAGCAGCGTAGTTGGCGGGAGGTCCTACAATGAGCAGTTCTTC TRBV9 few TRBJ2-1 TRBD2 16
CASSVDMGTEAFF TGTGCCAGCAGTGTAGATATGGGAACTGAAGCTTTCTTT TRBV25-1 . TRBJ1-1 . 13
CASSGRPGTGTYGYTF TGTGCCAGCAGTGGACGCCCCGGGACAGGGACCTATGGCTACACCTTC TRBV25-1 many TRBJ1-2 TRBD1 16
CASSIGQDTQYF TGCGCCAGCAGCATTGGACAGGATACTCAGTACTTC TRBV5-1 few TRBJ2-4 TRBD1 12
CATHAGTGDQETQYF TGTGCCACTCATGCCGGGACAGGGGACCAAGAGACCCAGTACTTC TRBV24-1 . TRBJ2-5 TRBD1 15
CASSPTGTVYGYTF TGTGCCAGCAGCCCGACCGGGACAGTCTATGGCTACACCTTC TRBV7-8 . TRBJ1-2 TRBD1 14
CSARPPGGSYNEQFF TGCAGTGCTAGACCCCCAGGAGGATCCTACAATGAGCAGTTCTTC TRBV20-1 few TRBJ2-1 . 15
CASSARLGQSQETQYF TGTGCCAGCAGTGCACGACTGGGACAAAGCCAAGAGACCCAGTACTTC TRBV2 . TRBJ2-5 . 16
CSAPPDRVSTDTQYF TGCAGTGCACCCCCGGACAGGGTGAGCACAGATACGCAGTATTTT TRBV20-1 . TRBJ2-3 TRBD1 15
CSSRDPQLSYNEQFF TGCAGTTCTAGAGATCCCCAGCTCTCCTACAATGAGCAGTTCTTC TRBV20-1 . TRBJ2-1 . 15
CASSYGQVSNQPQHF TGTGCCAGCAGTTACGGACAAGTCAGCAATCAGCCCCAGCATTTT TRBV6-2/TRBV6-3 few TRBJ1-5 . 15
CASRGGPPNEKLFF TGTGCCAGCAGGGGAGGACCGCCTAATGAAAAACTGTTTTTT TRBV28 . TRBJ1-4 . 14
CASSPAGGGSYNEQFF TGTGCCAGCAGCCCCGCTGGGGGGGGGTCTTACAATGAGCAGTTCTTC TRBV7-2 many TRBJ2-1 TRBD2 16
CAISLRQEETQYF TGTGCCATCAGTTTGCGACAGGAAGAGACCCAGTACTTC TRBV10-3 . TRBJ2-5 . 13
CASSEKTGVYQETQYF TGCGCCAGCAGTGAGAAGACGGGAGTGTACCAAGAGACCCAGTACTTC TRBV10-1 few TRBJ2-5 . 16
CSASNRDSYNEQFF TGCAGTGCTAGTAACCGGGACAGCTACAATGAGCAGTTCTTC TRBV20-1 few TRBJ2-1 TRBD1 14
CASSSRDRGDSYNEQFF TGTGCCAGCAGCTCCCGGGACAGGGGTGACTCCTACAATGAGCAGTTCTTC TRBV7-9 few TRBJ2-1 TRBD1 17
CASSRKLAGVTDTQYF TGTGCCAGCAGCCGAAAACTAGCGGGAGTCACAGATACGCAGTATTTT TRBV4-2 many TRBJ2-3 TRBD2 16
CASRPAGHQHYEQYF TGTGCCAGCAGGCCCGCGGGACACCAACATTACGAGCAGTACTTC TRBV7-6 . TRBJ2-7 . 15
CASTGSNTGELFF TGTGCCAGCACCGGGTCGAACACCGGGGAGCTGTTTTTT TRBV28 many TRBJ2-2 . 13
CASSLAGAQPSPLHF TGTGCCAGCAGCTTAGCTGGGGCGCAGCCTTCACCCCTCCACTTT TRBV7-2 few TRBJ1-6 . 15
CSVEPGWSEAFF TGCAGCGTTGAACCGGGATGGTCTGAAGCTTTCTTT TRBV29-1 few TRBJ1-1 . 12
CASSLGGAYFYEQYF TGTGCCAGCAGTTTAGGGGGGGCATATTTCTACGAGCAGTACTTC TRBV28 few TRBJ2-7 . 15
CASSFEETQYF TGTGCCAGCAGCTTCGAAGAGACCCAGTACTTC TRBV28 many TRBJ2-5 . 11
CAISEGTMGETQYF TGTGCCATCAGTGAGGGGACGATGGGGGAGACCCAGTACTTC TRBV10-3 . TRBJ2-5 . 14
CASRRRLPTYEQYF TGTGCCAGCAGGAGGCGGTTACCCACCTACGAGCAGTACTTC TRBV21-1 few TRBJ2-7 . 14
CAGLYRGSYEQYF TGTGCCGGATTATACAGGGGATCCTACGAGCAGTACTTC TRBV30 . TRBJ2-7 TRBD1 13
CASSPTGIGYTIYF TGTGCCAGCAGCCCTACAGGGATCGGGTACACCATATATTTT TRBV7-2 few TRBJ1-3 . 14
CASTTDRNTGELFF TGCGCCAGCACCACCGACAGGAACACCGGGGAGCTGTTTTTT TRBV5-1 few TRBJ2-2 . 14
CASSFWFDEQFF TGTGCCAGCAGTTTTTGGTTCGATGAGCAGTTCTTC TRBV28 . TRBJ2-1 . 12
CASGQGGGGEQFF TGCGCCAGCGGTCAGGGAGGGGGCGGTGAGCAGTTCTTC TRBV5-1 . TRBJ2-1 . 13
CASSFGVSQPQHF TGTGCCAGCAGTTTTGGTGTATCTCAGCCCCAGCATTTT TRBV12-3/TRBV12-4 . TRBJ1-5 . 13
CASSSFDGLYEQYF TGTGCCAGCAGCTCCTTCGACGGGCTCTACGAGCAGTACTTC TRBV5-6 . TRBJ2-7 . 14
CASSYRVGSGTEAFF TGTGCCAGCAGTTACCGGGTGGGATCGGGTACTGAAGCTTTCTTT TRBV12-3/TRBV12-4 . TRBJ1-1 . 15
CASSQGQGTPYNEQFF TGTGCCAGCAGCCAAGGACAGGGAACACCCTACAATGAGCAGTTCTTC TRBV9 . TRBJ2-1 TRBD1 16
CASSLALLGNTEAFF TGTGCCAGCAGCTTAGCCCTTTTGGGGAACACTGAAGCTTTCTTT TRBV7-3 few TRBJ1-1 . 15
CASSSNREFF TGTGCCAGCAGTTCGAACAGGGAGTTCTTC TRBV28 few TRBJ2-1 . 10
CASTAGTQQYF TGTGCCAGTACCGCCGGGACTCAGCAGTACTTC TRBV6-2/TRBV6-3 . TRBJ2-7 . 11
CASSQPTTTNTGELFF TGTGCCAGCAGCCAACCGACGACCACGAACACCGGGGAGCTGTTTTTT TRBV3-1 . TRBJ2-2 . 16
CASSFSGGVDEQYF TGTGCCAGCAGCTTCTCAGGGGGCGTCGACGAGCAGTACTTC TRBV5-6 . TRBJ2-7 TRBD1 14
CASSQYRDINNEQFF TGTGCCAGCAGCCAATACCGGGACATCAACAATGAGCAGTTCTTC TRBV3-1 few TRBJ2-1 . 15
CASSFPGTGTPYEQYF TGCGCCAGCAGCTTCCCCGGGACAGGGACTCCCTACGAGCAGTACTTC TRBV5-1 . TRBJ2-7 TRBD1 16
CASSYAENQPQHF TGTGCCAGCAGTTACGCGGAGAATCAGCCCCAGCATTTT TRBV6-2/TRBV6-3 . TRBJ1-5 . 13
CASSFYPDNEQFF TGTGCCAGCAGTTTTTACCCGGACAATGAGCAGTTCTTC TRBV12-3/TRBV12-4 . TRBJ2-1 . 13